The 10 T cell receptor beta chains reported below all come from one sample, sequenced in a study of blood T cell repertoires in COVID-19 (dated by TCRdb to 2020 to 2021). The library was built by means of the immunoSEQ multiplex PCR assay. Imported from immuneACCESS, the table was reduced by TCRdb to in-frame sequences with V and J called. These copies leave out some clones; in studies compared against another copy, an unresolved V gene accounts for under half, and the cause of the remainder is not known. This sample gives a few hundred thousand clones in total; about 85% of them show up just once. The ten biggest clones cover less than 15% of the sample. The sample consisted of peripheral blood. The receptors come from a woman aged 18-35 years who had recovered from COVID-19.

The chain joins TRBV5-6 to TRBJ1-4, with D maybe TRBD1 (5 bases). From germline, CDR1 is SGHDT and CDR2 YYEEEE. The CDR3 length is 17 residues. V shed 3 bases and J shed 4 bases, with 19 bases lying between them. For the CDR3, the DNA is TGTGCCAGCAGCTCCTTACGACAGTCGGGCTTTAATGAAAAACTGTTTTTT. This codes for CASSSLRQSGFNEKLFF.

J is TRBJ1-4 and V is TRBV30, with a weak D call TRBD1 (5 bases). The CDR3 has 14 residues. From germline, CDR1 is GTSNPN and CDR2 SVGIG (reference sequence). V gave up 4 bases and J gave up 7 bases, with 16 bases separating them. The CDR3 is CAWKRGRGGEKLFF. CDR3 in DNA: TGTGCCTGGAAAAGGGGACGGGGGGGTGAAAAACTGTTTTTT.

J is TRBJ1-5 and V is TRBV10-1; D not resolved. With 2 bases removed from V and 7 bases from J, the gap between germline ends came to 9 bases. CDR1 is WNHNN, CDR2 SYGVQD, per germline (reference sequence). CDR3 length: 13 amino acids. The CDR3 reads CASSEGSPQPQHF. In nucleotides, the CDR3 is TGCGCCAGCAGTGAGGGGAGTCCGCAGCCCCAGCATTTT.

J is TRBJ2-1 and V is TRBV12-3 or TRBV12-4; 8 nucleotides align to TRBD2. J was trimmed by 7 bases and V by 6 bases; bases with no gene match: 5. The CDR3 totals 13 residues. The DNA for the CDR3 is TGTGCCAGCAGGGGGACTAGGATGAATGAGCAGTTCTTC. As protein: CASRGTRMNEQFF.

This rearrangement joins TRBV7-9 to TRBJ1-2; perhaps TRBD1 as D (5 bases). V was clipped by 1 base and J by 6 bases, with 12 bases between them. The CDR3 has 14 residues. CDR1 and CDR2 from the germline V gene are SEHNR and FQNEAQ (reference sequence). This chain's CDR3 is CASSLVGGENGYTF. The CDR3 DNA sequence: TGTGCCAGCAGCTTAGTGGGGGGTGAGAATGGCTACACCTTC.

V and J are TRBV7-2 and TRBJ2-5, with a possible D match to TRBD1 (6 bases). V lost 1 base, J lost 1 base, and 10 bases lay in between. Germline V gives CDR1 SGHTA, CDR2 FQGNSA. The CDR3 has 15 residues. CDR3 sequence reads: CASSLVGAPQETQYF. The CDR3 bases are TGTGCCAGCAGCTTAGTGGGGGCCCCCCAAGAGACCCAGTACTTC. Combining the CDR3 with reference TRBV7-2 and TRBJ2-5 gives the whole variable domain GAGVSQSPSNKVTEKGKDVELRCDPISGHTALYWYRQSLGQGLEFLIYFQGNSAPDKSGLPSDRFSAERTGGSVSTLTIQRTQQEDSAVYLCASSLVGAPQETQYFGPGTRLLVL.

This rearrangement joins TRBV5-1 to TRBJ1-5; no reliable D call. The CDR3 runs 15 residues. Between the trimmed V and J ends, which lost 1 base and 3 bases, there was a span of 11 bases. CDR1 SGHRS and CDR2 YFSETQ come from the germline V gene. CDR3 residues: CASSLTAGHNQPQHF. CDR3 in DNA: TGCGCCAGCAGCTTGACGGCAGGCCACAATCAGCCCCAGCATTTT.

The V call is TRBV11-2, the J call TRBJ2-7; TRBD1 agrees at 7 bases. V gave up 5 bases and J gave up 3 bases; unmatched junction bases: 7. Germline lookup yields CDR1 SGHAT and CDR2 FQNNGV. CDR3 length: 14 residues. The CDR3 DNA reads as TGTGCCAGCAGCCGACGACAGGGAAGCTACGAGCAGTACTTC. Translating it yields CASSRRQGSYEQYF.

This rearrangement joins TRBV27 to TRBJ1-1; a possible D gene is TRBD1 (6 bases). This CDR3 has 15 residues. Trimming stripped 3 bases from V and 4 bases from J, with 15 bases between. Germline CDR1 and CDR2: MNHEY and SMNVEV (reference sequence). CDR3 nucleotides: TGTGCCAGCAGTTTGGGGGGGGGCACTCTCACTGAAGCTTTCTTT. Protein product: CASSLGGGTLTEAFF.

This clone has more than one count but fewer than ten. The chain uses TRBV20-1 and TRBJ2-1, with unresolved D. This CDR3 is 16 amino acids long. The V gene lost 3 bases and the J gene lost 0 bases, with 15 bases spanning the gap. Germline-derived CDR1 and CDR2 are DFQATT and SNEGSKA (reference sequence). CDR3 protein: CSASGAPRSSYNEQFF. The CDR3 DNA reads TGCAGTGCTAGTGGAGCCCCCAGGTCCTCCTACAATGAGCAGTTCTTC.